What follows is one T cell receptor (beta chain) and its context. The antigen remains undetermined. The data stem from a study of T-cell memory formation after mild COVID-19. Trimming at V came to 0 bases and at J to 6 bases, leaving 8 bases not matched to a gene. The CDR3 is 16 residues long. Regarding the study as a whole: Later expanders leaned CD4+, whereas clones that contracted between day 15 and 85 were balanced CD4/CD8.

MiXCR was run by TCRdb on the 5' RACE reads, yielding one entry per CDR3 protein. The repertoire holds about 340,000 distinct CDR3 sequences, with around an eighth as singletons. The J gene is TRBJ2-3, the V gene TRBV12-3 or TRBV12-4; 8 nucleotides agree with TRBD2. This clonotype was sampled from a man aged 18 to 30 who had mild COVID-19 (a few samples of this study predate the infection). Cell type and time point are not known. The sequencing sample was made of PBMCs or a T cell subset sorted from them (not recorded which). The CDR3 protein is CASSLAGSGGADTQYF. CDR3 sequence (DNA): TGTGCCAGCAGTTTAGCGGGGAGCGGGGGAGCTGATACGCAGTATTTT.